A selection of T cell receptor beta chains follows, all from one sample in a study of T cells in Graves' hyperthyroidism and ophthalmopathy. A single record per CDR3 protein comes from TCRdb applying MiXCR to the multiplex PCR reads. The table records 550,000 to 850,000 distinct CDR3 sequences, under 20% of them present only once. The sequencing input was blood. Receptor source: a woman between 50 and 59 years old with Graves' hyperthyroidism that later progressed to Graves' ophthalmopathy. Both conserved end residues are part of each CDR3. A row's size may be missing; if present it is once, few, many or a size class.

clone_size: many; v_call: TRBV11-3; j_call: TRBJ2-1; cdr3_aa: CASSLGRGPNEQFF
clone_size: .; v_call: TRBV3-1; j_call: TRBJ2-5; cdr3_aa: CASSPITSTSGGARETQYF
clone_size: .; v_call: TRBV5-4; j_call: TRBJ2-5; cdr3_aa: CASSVPTSGALRETQYF
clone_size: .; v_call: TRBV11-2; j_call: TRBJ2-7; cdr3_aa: CASSSGQEPYEQYF
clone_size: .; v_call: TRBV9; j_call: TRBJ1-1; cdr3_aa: CASSTYSGWRTEAFF
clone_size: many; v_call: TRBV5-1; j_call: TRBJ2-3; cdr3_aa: CASSIGTDGDTQYF
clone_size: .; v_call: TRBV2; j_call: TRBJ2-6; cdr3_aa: CASRSLAGGSGANVLTF
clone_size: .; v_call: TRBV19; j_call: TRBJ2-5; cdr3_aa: CASSIGGFETQYF
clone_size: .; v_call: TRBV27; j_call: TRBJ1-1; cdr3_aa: CASSLPGQVGTEAFF
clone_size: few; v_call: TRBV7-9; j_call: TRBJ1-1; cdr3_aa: CASSFLLRGRDTEAFF
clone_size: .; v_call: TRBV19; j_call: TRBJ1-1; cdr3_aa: CASSRNDRASNTEAFF
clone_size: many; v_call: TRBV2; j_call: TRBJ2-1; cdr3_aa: CASRGTPINEQFF
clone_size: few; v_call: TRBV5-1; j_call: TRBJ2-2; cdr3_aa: CASSRVHRGTGELFF
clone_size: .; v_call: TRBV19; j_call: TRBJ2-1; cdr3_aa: CASSWQGYEQFF
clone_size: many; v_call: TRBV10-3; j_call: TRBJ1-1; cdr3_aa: CAIGEGTEAFF
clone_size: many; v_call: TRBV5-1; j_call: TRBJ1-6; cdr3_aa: CASSFNSPLHF
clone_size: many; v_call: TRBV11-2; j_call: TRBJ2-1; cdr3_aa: CASSSPGQYNEQFF
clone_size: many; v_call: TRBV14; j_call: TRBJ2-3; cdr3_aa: CASSQEVDSSTDTQYF
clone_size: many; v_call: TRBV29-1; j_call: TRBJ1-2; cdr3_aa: CSVPFHGSDSLDGYTF
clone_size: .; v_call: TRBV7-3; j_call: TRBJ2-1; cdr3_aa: CASSADRGNEQFF
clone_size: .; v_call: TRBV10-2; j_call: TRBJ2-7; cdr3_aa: CASRWAGTYEQYF
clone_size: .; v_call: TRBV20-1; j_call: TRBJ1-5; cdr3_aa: CSATGENQPQHF
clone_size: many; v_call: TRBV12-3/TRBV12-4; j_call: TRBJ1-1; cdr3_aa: CASSFQLNTEAFF
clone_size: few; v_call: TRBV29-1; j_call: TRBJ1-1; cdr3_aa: CSVAREAEAFF
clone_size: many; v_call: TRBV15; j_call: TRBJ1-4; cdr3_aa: CATSGDRGGEKLFF
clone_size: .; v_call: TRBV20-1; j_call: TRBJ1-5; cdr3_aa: CSVLMGDSEPQHF
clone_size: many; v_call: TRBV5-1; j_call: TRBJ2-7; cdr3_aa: CASSSPTGSSYEQYF
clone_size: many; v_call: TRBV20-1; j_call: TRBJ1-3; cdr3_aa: CSAARGKGNTIYF
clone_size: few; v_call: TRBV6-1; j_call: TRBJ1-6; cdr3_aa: CATGGTFYSPLHF
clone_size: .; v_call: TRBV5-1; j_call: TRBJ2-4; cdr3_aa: CASSLIQGIKNIQYF
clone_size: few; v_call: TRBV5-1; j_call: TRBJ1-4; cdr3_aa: CASSLTVPTNEKLFF
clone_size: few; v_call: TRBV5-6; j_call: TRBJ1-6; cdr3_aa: CASSLAGQGGYNSPLHF
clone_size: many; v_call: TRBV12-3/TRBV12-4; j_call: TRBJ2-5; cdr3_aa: CASSHDRVREETQYF
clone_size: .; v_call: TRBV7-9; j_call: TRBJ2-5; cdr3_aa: CASSLSGSETQETQYF
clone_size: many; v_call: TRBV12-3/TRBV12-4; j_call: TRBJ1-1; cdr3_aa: CASRDGLMAAEAFF
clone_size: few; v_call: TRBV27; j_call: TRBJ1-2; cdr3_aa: CASSLSPDPNYGYTF
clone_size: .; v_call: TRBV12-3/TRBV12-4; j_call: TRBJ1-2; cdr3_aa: CASSLRILGQRLYGYTF
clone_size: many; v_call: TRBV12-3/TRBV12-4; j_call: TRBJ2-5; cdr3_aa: CASSNPSRGWETQYF
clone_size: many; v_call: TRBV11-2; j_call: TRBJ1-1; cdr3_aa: CASSFWGASVTEAFF
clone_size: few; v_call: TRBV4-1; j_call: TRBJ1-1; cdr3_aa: CASSQENRQNTEAFF
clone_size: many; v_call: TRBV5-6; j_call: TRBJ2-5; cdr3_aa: CASSRKSDSVTQYF
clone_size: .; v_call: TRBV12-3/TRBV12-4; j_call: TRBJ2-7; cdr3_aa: CASSGRDRGTYEQYF
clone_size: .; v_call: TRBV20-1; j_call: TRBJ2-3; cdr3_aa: CSAHGGDTDTQYF
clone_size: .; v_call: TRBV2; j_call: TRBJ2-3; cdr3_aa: CARTGNRYRTDTQYF
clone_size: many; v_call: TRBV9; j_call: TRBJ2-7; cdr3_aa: CASSVSAGTSQSYEQYF
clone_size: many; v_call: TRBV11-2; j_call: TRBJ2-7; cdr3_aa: CASSLTGQGAYEQYF
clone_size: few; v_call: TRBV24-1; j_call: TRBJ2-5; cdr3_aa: CATSDLGTGIQETQYF